This is a list of T cell receptor beta chains from one sample in a study of T-cell reconstitution after alpha-beta-depleted transplantation in children. TCRdb ran MiXCR on the PCR reads and lists one entry per CDR3 protein. The top ten clones hold 0.9% to 1.2% of a sample with hundreds of thousands of distinct CDR3 sequences, over 15% of them seen once. The sequences come from PBMCs from the stem cell graft donor, collected from the stem cell graft. Receptors were obtained from a human donor who donated a stem cell graft to a child with acute myeloid leukemia. The CDR3 runs from the conserved cysteine through the conserved F or W. A D gene is named only where the DNA matches it firmly. Only part of the rows carry a size: once, few, many, or a class if the clone is expanded.

TRBV7-2	TRBJ2-1	many	TRBD2	CASFPPSGGAWNEQFF	TGTGCCAGCTTCCCCCCAAGCGGGGGGGCGTGGAATGAGCAGTTCTTC
TRBV6-5	TRBJ2-1	few	TRBD1	CASSFGQGWANEQFF	TGTGCCAGCAGTTTCGGACAGGGGTGGGCCAATGAGCAGTTCTTC
TRBV12-3/TRBV12-4	TRBJ2-2	few	TRBD1	CASSSGTGRAGELFF	TGTGCCAGCAGTTCGGGGACAGGGAGAGCCGGGGAGCTGTTTTTT
TRBV7-2	TRBJ2-5	-	-	CASATPEYQETQYF	TGTGCCAGCGCCACACCCGAGTACCAAGAGACCCAGTACTTC
TRBV7-2	TRBJ1-2	many	-	CASSPPGDGYTF	TGTGCCAGCAGCCCGCCTGGCGATGGCTACACCTTC
TRBV7-2	TRBJ2-1	many	TRBD2	CASSFSGGVGEQFF	TGTGCCAGCAGCTTTAGCGGGGGGGTGGGTGAGCAGTTCTTC
TRBV10-3	TRBJ1-3	-	-	CAISDSASGNTIYF	TGTGCCATCAGTGACAGCGCCTCTGGAAACACCATATATTTT
TRBV4-2	TRBJ2-7	many	TRBD1	CASSQDEGTGSLYEQYF	TGTGCCAGCAGCCAAGATGAGGGGACAGGGTCCCTCTACGAGCAGTACTTC
TRBV6-2/TRBV6-3	TRBJ1-1	few	-	CASSYSSKEAFF	TGTGCCAGCAGTTACTCGTCCAAGGAAGCTTTCTTT
TRBV20-1	TRBJ1-1	many	-	CSAYRTPEAFF	TGCAGTGCGTACCGGACCCCTGAAGCTTTCTTT
TRBV13	TRBJ1-1	few	-	CASSLQFSLNTEAFF	TGTGCCAGCAGCTTACAGTTCAGTTTGAACACTGAAGCTTTCTTT
TRBV20-1	TRBJ2-2	few	-	CSASHPGKNTGELFF	TGCAGTGCTAGTCACCCAGGGAAGAACACCGGGGAGCTGTTTTTT
TRBV7-9	TRBJ2-3	few	-	CASTLGTDTQYF	TGTGCCAGCACGCTAGGGACAGATACGCAGTATTTT
TRBV5-1	TRBJ2-1	-	TRBD2	CASSEVFGGGNEQFF	TGCGCCAGCAGCGAGGTATTCGGGGGGGGCAATGAGCAGTTCTTC
TRBV20-1	TRBJ1-1	many	TRBD1	CSARDRDRGLEAFF	TGCAGTGCTAGAGATCGGGACAGGGGGCTTGAAGCTTTCTTT
TRBV5-1	TRBJ1-2	-	-	CASSIYREKDYGYTF	TGCGCCAGCAGCATTTACAGAGAGAAGGACTATGGCTACACCTTC
TRBV12-3/TRBV12-4	TRBJ1-2	-	-	CASSLRQNSYGYTF	TGTGCCAGCAGCCTAAGACAGAACAGCTATGGCTACACCTTC
TRBV30	TRBJ1-4	-	TRBD1	CASDRGNEKLFF	TGTGCCAGCGACAGGGGAAACGAAAAACTGTTTTTT
TRBV9	TRBJ2-3	once	TRBD2	CASSVSGGGGTDTQYF	TGTGCCAGCAGCGTATCCGGCGGGGGAGGGACAGATACGCAGTATTTT
TRBV29-1	TRBJ2-2	many	-	CSVEGNGELFF	TGCAGCGTTGAGGGCAACGGGGAGCTGTTTTTT
TRBV11-2	TRBJ2-2	-	TRBD1	CASSKTGAELFF	TGTGCCAGCAGCAAAACAGGGGCTGAGCTGTTTTTT
TRBV29-1	TRBJ2-5	many	TRBD2	CSGVLAGAQETQYF	TGCAGCGGTGTACTAGCGGGGGCACAAGAGACCCAGTACTTC